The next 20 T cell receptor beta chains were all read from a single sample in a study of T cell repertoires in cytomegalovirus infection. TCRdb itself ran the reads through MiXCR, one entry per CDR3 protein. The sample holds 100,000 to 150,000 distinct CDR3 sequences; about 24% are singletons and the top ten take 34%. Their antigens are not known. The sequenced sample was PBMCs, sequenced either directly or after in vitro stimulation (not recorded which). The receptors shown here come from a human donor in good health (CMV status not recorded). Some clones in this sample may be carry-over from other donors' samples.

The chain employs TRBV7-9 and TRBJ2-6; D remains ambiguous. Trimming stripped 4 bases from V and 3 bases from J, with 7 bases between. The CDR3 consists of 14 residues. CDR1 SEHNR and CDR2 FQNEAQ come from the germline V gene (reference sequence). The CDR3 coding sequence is TGTGCCAGCAGCTCCGTCGATGGGGCCAACGTCCTGACTTTC. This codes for CASSSVDGANVLTF.

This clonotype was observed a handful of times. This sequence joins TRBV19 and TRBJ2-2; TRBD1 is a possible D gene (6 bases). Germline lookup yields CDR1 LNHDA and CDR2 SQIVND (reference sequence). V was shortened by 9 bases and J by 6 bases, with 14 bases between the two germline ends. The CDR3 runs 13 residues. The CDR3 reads CASEEQGPGELFF. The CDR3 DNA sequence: TGTGCCAGCGAGGAACAGGGTCCCGGGGAGCTGTTTTTT.

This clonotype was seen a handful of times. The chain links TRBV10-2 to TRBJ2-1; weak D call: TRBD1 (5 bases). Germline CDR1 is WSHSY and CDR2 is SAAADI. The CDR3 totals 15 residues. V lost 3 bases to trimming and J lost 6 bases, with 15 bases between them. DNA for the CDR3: TGCGCCAGCAGTGAAAGGGGTCGGATCCTCAATGAGCAGTTCTTC. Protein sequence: CASSERGRILNEQFF.

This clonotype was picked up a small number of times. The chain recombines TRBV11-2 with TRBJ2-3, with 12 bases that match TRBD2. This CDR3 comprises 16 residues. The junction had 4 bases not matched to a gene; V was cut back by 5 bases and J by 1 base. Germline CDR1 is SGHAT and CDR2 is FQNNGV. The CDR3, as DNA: TGTGCCAGCAGCAGCGGACTAGCGGGACGCACAGATACGCAGTATTTT. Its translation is CASSSGLAGRTDTQYF. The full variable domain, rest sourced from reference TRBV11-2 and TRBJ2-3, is EAGVAQSPRYKIIEKRQSVAFWCNPISGHATLYWYQQILGQGPKLLIQFQNNGVVDDSQLPKDRFSAERLKGVDSTLKIQPAKLEDSAVYLCASSSGLAGRTDTQYFGPGTRLTVL.

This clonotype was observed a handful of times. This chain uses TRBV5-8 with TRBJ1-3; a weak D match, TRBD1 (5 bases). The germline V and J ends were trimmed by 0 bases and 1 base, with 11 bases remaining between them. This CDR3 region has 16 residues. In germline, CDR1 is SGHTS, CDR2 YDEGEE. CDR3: CASSLVGAGSGNTIYF. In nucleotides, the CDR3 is TGTGCCAGCAGCTTGGTAGGGGCCGGATCTGGAAACACCATATATTTT.

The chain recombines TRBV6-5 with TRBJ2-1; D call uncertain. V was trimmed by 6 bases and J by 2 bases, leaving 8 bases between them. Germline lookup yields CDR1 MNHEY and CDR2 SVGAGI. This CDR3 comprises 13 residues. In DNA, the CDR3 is TGTGCCAGCAGATCAGACGCCTACAATGAGCAGTTCTTC. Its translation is CASRSDAYNEQFF.

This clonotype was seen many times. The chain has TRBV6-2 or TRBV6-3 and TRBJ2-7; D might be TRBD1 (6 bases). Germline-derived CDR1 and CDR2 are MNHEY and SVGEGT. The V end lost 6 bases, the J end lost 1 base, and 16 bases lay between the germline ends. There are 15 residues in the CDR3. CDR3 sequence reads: CASRSAGTSSYEQYV. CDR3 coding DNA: TGTGCCAGCAGAAGCGCCGGGACAAGTTCCTACGAGCAGTACGTC.

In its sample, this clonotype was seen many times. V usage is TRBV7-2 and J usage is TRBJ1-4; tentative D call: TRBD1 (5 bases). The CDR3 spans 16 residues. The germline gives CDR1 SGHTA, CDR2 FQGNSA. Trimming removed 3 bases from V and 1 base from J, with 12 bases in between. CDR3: CASSFGVGGTNEKLFF. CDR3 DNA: TGTGCCAGCAGCTTCGGGGTGGGGGGAACTAATGAAAAACTGTTTTTT.

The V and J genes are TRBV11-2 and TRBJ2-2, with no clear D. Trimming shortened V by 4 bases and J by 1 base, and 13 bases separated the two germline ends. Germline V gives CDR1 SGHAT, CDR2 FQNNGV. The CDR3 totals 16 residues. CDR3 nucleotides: TGTGCCAGCAGCTCGAGACCTGGGGTGAACACCGGGGAGCTGTTTTTT. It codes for CASSSRPGVNTGELFF.

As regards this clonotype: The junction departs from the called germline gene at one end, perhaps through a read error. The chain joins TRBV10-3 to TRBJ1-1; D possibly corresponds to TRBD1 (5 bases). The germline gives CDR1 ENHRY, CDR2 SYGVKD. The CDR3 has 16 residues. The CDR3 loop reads CAINESAGQMNTEAFF. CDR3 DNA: TGTGCCATCAATGAGTCGGCAGGGCAGATGAACACTGAAGCTTTCTTT.

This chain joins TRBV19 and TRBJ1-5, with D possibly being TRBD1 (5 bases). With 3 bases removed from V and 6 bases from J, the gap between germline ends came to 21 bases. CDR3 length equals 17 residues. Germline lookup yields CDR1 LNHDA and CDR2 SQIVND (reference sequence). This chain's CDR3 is CASSITQGREGSQPQHF. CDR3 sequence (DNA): TGTGCCAGTAGTATCACCCAGGGCAGAGAAGGGAGTCAGCCCCAGCATTTT.

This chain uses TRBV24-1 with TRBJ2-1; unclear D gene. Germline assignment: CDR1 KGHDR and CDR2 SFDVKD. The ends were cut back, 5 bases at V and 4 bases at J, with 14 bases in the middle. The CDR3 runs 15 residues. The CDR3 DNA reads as TGTGCCACCAGTGCCTGGGATCTAGGATACAATGAGCAGTTCTTC. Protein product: CATSAWDLGYNEQFF.

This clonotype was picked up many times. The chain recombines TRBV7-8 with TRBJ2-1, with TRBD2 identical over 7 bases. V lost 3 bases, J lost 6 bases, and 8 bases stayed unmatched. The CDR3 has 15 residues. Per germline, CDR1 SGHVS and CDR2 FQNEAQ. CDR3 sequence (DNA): TGTGCCAGCAGCTTTTCCGGGACTACGCTCAATGAGCAGTTCTTC. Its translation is CASSFSGTTLNEQFF. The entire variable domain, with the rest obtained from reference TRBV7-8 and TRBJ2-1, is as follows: GAGVSQSPRYKVAKRGQDVALRCDPISGHVSLFWYQQALGQGPEFLTYFQNEAQLDKSGLPSDRFFAERPEGSVSTLKIQRTQQEDSAVYLCASSFSGTTLNEQFFGPGTRLTVL.

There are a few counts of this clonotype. The CDR3 sequence: CASSDTNAPPGPLETQYF. In nucleotides, the CDR3 is TGTGCCAGCAGTGATACCAACGCCCCCCCGGGACCGTTGGAGACCCAGTACTTC. This chain links TRBV25-1 with TRBJ2-5; TRBD1 or TRBD2 may be the D gene (5 bases each). The CDR3 has 18 residues. Per germline, CDR1 MGHDK and CDR2 SYGVNS. Trimming removed 3 bases from V and 5 bases from J, with 25 bases in between. Drawing the rest from reference TRBV25-1 and TRBJ2-5, the complete variable domain is EADIYQTPRYLVIGTGKKITLECSQTMGHDKMYWYQQDPGMELHLIHYSYGVNSTEKGDLSSESTVSRIRTEHFPLTLESARPSHTSQYLCASSDTNAPPGPLETQYFGPGTRLLVL.

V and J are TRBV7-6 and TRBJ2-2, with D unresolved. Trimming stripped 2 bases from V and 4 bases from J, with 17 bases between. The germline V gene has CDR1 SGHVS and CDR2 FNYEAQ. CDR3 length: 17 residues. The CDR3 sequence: CASSLTFTGSSTGELFF. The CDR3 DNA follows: TGTGCCAGCAGCTTAACGTTTACCGGCTCGAGCACCGGGGAGCTGTTTTTT.

The CDR3 loop reads CSAPPQSGYGELFF. CDR3 DNA: TGCAGTGCTCCCCCGCAGAGCGGGTACGGGGAGCTGTTTTTT. The V gene is TRBV20-1, the J gene TRBJ2-2; D is possibly TRBD2 (6 bases). The V and J ends lost 5 bases and 7 bases respectively, with 17 bases between them. Germline V lookup: CDR1 DFQATT, CDR2 SNEGSKA (reference sequence). The CDR3 covers 14 residues.

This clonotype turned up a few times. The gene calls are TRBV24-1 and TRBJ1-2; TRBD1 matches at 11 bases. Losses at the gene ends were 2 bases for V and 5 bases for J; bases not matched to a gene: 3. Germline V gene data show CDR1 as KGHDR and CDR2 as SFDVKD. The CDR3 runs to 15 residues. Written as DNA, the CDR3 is TGTGCCACCAGTGATTCCGGGACAGGGGGATATGGCTACACCTTC. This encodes CATSDSGTGGYGYTF.

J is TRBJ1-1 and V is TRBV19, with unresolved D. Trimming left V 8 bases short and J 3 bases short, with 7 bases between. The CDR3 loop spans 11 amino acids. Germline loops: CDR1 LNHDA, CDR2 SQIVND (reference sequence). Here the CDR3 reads CASRRDTEAFF. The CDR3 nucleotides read TGTGCCAGTCGTAGGGACACTGAAGCTTTCTTT.

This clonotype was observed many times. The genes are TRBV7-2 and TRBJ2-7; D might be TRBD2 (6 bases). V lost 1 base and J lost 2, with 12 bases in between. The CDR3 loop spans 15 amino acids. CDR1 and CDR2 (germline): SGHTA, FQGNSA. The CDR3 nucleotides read TGTGCCAGCAGCTTAGGGGGGGACCCAACCTACGAGCAGTACTTC. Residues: CASSLGGDPTYEQYF.

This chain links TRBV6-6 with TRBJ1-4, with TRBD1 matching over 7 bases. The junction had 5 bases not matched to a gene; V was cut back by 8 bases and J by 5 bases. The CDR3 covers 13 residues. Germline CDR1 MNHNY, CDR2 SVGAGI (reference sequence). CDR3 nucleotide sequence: TGTGCCAGCCGGGGACAGATGAATGAAAAACTGTTTTTT. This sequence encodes CASRGQMNEKLFF.